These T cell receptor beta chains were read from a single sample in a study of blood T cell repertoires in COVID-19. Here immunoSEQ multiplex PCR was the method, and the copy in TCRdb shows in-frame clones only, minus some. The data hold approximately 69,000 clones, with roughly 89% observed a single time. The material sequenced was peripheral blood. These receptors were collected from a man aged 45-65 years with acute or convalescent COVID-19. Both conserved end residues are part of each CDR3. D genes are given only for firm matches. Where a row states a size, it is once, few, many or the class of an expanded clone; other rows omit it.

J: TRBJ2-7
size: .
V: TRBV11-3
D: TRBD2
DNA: TGTGCCAGCAGCTTACTAGCGGGGGACCCCTACGAGCAGTACTTC
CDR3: CASSLLAGDPYEQYF

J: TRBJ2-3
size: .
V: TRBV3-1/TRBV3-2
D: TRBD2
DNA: TGTGCCAGCAGCCAAGATGGCGCTCTAGCGGGAGGCACAGATACGCAGTATTTT
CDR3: CASSQDGALAGGTDTQYF

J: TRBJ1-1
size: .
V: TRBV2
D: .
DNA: TGTGCCAGCAGAGCGCCGGAAGCTTTCTTT
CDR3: CASRAPEAFF

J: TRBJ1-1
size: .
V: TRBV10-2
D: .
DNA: TGCGCCAGCAGCGCACCCGAGTTGGGAGGCACTGAAGCTTTCTTT
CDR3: CASSAPELGGTEAFF

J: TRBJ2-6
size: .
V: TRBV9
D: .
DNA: TGTGCCAGCAGCGTAGAAGCGGCCTCTGGGGCCAACGTCCTGACTTTC
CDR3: CASSVEAASGANVLTF

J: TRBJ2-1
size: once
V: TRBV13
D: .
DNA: TGTGCCAGCAGCTTAGGGACTAGTTGGGTCTACAATGAGCAGTTCTTC
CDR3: CASSLGTSWVYNEQFF

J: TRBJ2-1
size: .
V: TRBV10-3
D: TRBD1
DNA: TGTGCCATCAGGGGCCTAGGGGGCACGAACAATGAGCAGTTCTTC
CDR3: CAIRGLGGTNNEQFF

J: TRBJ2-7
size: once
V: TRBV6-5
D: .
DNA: TGTGCCATTTCTGAGCGGGTCCACGAGCAGTACTTC
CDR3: CAISERVHEQYF

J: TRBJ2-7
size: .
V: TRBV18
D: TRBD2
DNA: TGTGCCAGCTCACCACCGGGTCGGACTAGCGGGATCGAGCAGTACTTC
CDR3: CASSPPGRTSGIEQYF

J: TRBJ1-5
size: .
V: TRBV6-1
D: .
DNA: TGTGCCAGCAGTGAACGGCCGCCGGGGGGCAATCAGCCCCAGCATTTT
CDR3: CASSERPPGGNQPQHF